This record concerns one TCR beta chain sequence. Authors' data handling: Amplification of reference gene primers was used by the study to estimate nucleated cell counts. TCRdb keeps only in-frame clones here, not all; method: immunoSEQ multiplex PCR. That table gives V, J and clone size, and the DNA gave D and trimming. The sample yields over 150,000 clones, roughly 88% seen once. This specimen belongs to a study of blood T cell repertoires in COVID-19. This CDR3 is built from 14 residues. Germline CDR1 reads SGHNT; CDR2 reads YYREEE (reference sequence). The junction had 10 bases not matched to a gene; V was cut back by 4 bases and J by 13 bases.

The rearrangement joins TRBV5-4 to TRBJ2-1; 11 bases are a match to TRBD1. The clonotype was recovered from a man aged 45 to 65 with COVID-19, enrolled during active disease. Sequencing was carried out using peripheral blood. CDR3 loop: CASSPNRDRGFQFF. The CDR3 nucleotides read TGTGCCAGCAGCCCAAACAGGGACAGGGGGTTTCAGTTCTTC.